These T cell receptor beta chains were read from a single sample in a study of siplizumab effects on memory and regulatory T cells. The protocol was immunoSEQ multiplex PCR, while the TCRdb copy is restricted to in-frame clones and leaves out a portion. The table includes 90,000 to 120,000 clones, around 92% detected once. The material sequenced was Tregs sorted from blood. These TCRs come from a human donor in good health. Each CDR3 is given with its conserved first and last residue. A D gene is named only where the DNA matches it firmly. A clone size is listed for some rows: how often the clone was seen (once, few, many), or a class if it is expanded.

D: -; V: TRBV29-1; size: -; J: TRBJ1-4; DNA: TGCAGCGTTCTGCAACCAGGTGCAAGGGAAAAACTGTTTTTT; CDR3: CSVLQPGAREKLFF
D: TRBD2; V: TRBV7-8; size: -; J: TRBJ2-7; DNA: TGTGCCAGCAGCTTACTGGCTAGCGGAAACGGGGAGCAGTACTTC; CDR3: CASSLLASGNGEQYF
D: -; V: TRBV7-6; size: -; J: TRBJ2-2; DNA: TGTGCCAGCAGCTTAGGAGGGGTCACCGGGGAGCTGTTTTTT; CDR3: CASSLGGVTGELFF
D: -; V: TRBV11-2; size: once; J: TRBJ2-2; DNA: TGTGCCAGCACCTTCCGGTTCGGGGACACCGGGGAGCTGTTTTTT; CDR3: CASTFRFGDTGELFF
D: -; V: TRBV15; size: -; J: TRBJ2-6; DNA: TGTGCCACCAGCAGGGGGGGTAGGGTAACTACTGGGGCCAACGTCCTGACTTTC; CDR3: CATSRGGRVTTGANVLTF
D: -; V: TRBV18; size: -; J: TRBJ1-3; DNA: TGTGCCAGCTCACCCCGACAGGACAGAAACACCATATATTTT; CDR3: CASSPRQDRNTIYF
D: -; V: TRBV18; size: -; J: TRBJ1-2; DNA: TGTGCCAGCTCACCCGGACAGTCTTTCTATGGCTACACCTTC; CDR3: CASSPGQSFYGYTF
D: TRBD1; V: TRBV6-1; size: -; J: TRBJ1-2; DNA: TGTGCCAGCAGCACCCGGGACAGGAATAACTATGGCTACACCTTC; CDR3: CASSTRDRNNYGYTF
D: -; V: TRBV9; size: -; J: TRBJ2-5; DNA: TGTGCCAGCAGCGCGTCTAGCGAACAGACCCAGTACTTC; CDR3: CASSASSEQTQYF
D: TRBD1; V: TRBV6-6; size: -; J: TRBJ2-3; DNA: TGTGCCAGCAGTCCCCCGGGACAGGGTCCCGATACGCAGTATTTT; CDR3: CASSPPGQGPDTQYF
D: -; V: TRBV21-1; size: once; J: TRBJ2-1; DNA: TGTGCCAGCAGCAAAGCGTTTAGGAGCAATGAGCAGTTCTTC; CDR3: CASSKAFRSNEQFF
D: -; V: TRBV20-1; size: -; J: TRBJ2-1; DNA: TGCAGTGCTAGCCACAATGAGCAGTTCTTC; CDR3: CSASHNEQFF
D: TRBD2; V: TRBV7-8; size: -; J: TRBJ2-7; DNA: TGTGCCAGCAGCCCGAGACTAGCGGGATACGAGCAGTACTTC; CDR3: CASSPRLAGYEQYF
D: -; V: TRBV19; size: -; J: TRBJ1-2; DNA: TGTGCCAGTAGTATATCCAAGATCGGTGTCTATGGCTACACCTTC; CDR3: CASSISKIGVYGYTF
D: TRBD1; V: TRBV7-2; size: -; J: TRBJ2-3; DNA: TGTGCCTCGGGACAGAGCACAGATACGCAGTATTTT; CDR3: CASGQSTDTQYF